This entry concerns a single TCR beta chain. Its antigen is not known. This specimen comes from a study of Graves' ophthalmopathy and Graves' hyperthyroidism. As for the study in general: Ahead of any treatment, peripheral blood was obtained at the initial diagnosis.

The source of the PBMCs was 10 ml of fresh peripheral blood. RNA transcripts provided the template for amplifying TCR beta CDR3 regions. First-round RT-PCR with HTBI primers preceded a second-round multiplex PCR. A single record per CDR3 protein comes from TCRdb applying MiXCR to the multiplex PCR reads. This table has almost 750,000 distinct CDR3 sequences, roughly 41% appearing once. Study findings and constraints: Among thyroid clonotypes expanded above 0.001 frequency, most also appeared in blood. Ophthalmopathy cases were distinguished from stable hyperthyroidism by a 13-signature model, reaching around 88% sensitivity and roughly 81% specificity.

CDR3 size: 15 residues. Unmatched junction bases numbered 6, after V lost 7 bases and J lost 4 bases. Germline loops: CDR1 KGHDR, CDR2 SFDVKD. Sequenced: peripheral blood. This receptor was obtained from an adult man with Graves' ophthalmopathy. The chain joins TRBV24-1 to TRBJ2-2, with 9 bases matching TRBD1. For the CDR3, the DNA is TGTGCCACCAGCAGGGTGACAGGGGGCACCGGGGAGCTGTTTTTT. It is translated as CATSRVTGGTGELFF.